These 32 T cell receptor beta chains came from one sample sequenced in a study of blood T cell repertoires in COVID-19. Clones were read by immunoSEQ multiplex PCR, and TCRdb kept only the in-frame ones, dropping some. This table holds about 40,000 clones, approximately 81% found once. The sample taken for sequencing was peripheral blood. These receptors were obtained from a human donor in a cohort sampled during active COVID-19.

The sample holds one count of this clone. The J gene is TRBJ1-5, the V gene TRBV2; no clear D gene. The CDR3 is 12 amino acids. The germline CDR1 and CDR2 sequences are SNHLY and FYNNEI. The V end lost 6 bases, the J end lost 4 bases, and 7 bases lay between the germline ends. CDR3 DNA: TGTGCCAGCAGCCCCATTAATCAGCCCCAGCATTTT. Residues: CASSPINQPQHF.

The chain combines TRBV29-1 with TRBJ1-5, with 11 bases identical to TRBD1. The CDR3 has 12 residues. CDR1 and CDR2 (germline): SQVTM, ANQGSEA. Trimming cost V 6 bases and J 6 bases; bases outside gene matches: 1. The CDR3: CSVGTGGQPQHF. CDR3 nucleotide sequence: TGCAGCGTCGGGACAGGGGGTCAGCCCCAGCATTTT.

The CDR3 DNA is TGTGCCAGCAGCAAAGCACAGGGGGAATATGGCTACACCTTC. Its translation: CASSKAQGEYGYTF. The chain is built from TRBV7-9 and TRBJ1-2, with 8 bases identical to TRBD1. V shed 5 bases, J shed 5 bases, and the junction held 7 bases outside the gene matches. Germline V gene sequence: CDR1 SEHNR, CDR2 FQNEAQ (reference sequence). The CDR3 is 14 amino acids.

V gene TRBV2 combines with J gene TRBJ2-5; D might be TRBD1 (6 bases). The CDR3 runs to 13 residues. V lost 8 bases to trimming and J lost 5 bases, with 15 bases between them. Germline lookup yields CDR1 SNHLY and CDR2 FYNNEI. CDR3 loop: CASRGGGRETQYF. The CDR3 nucleotides read TGTGCCAGCCGGGGTGGGGGCCGTGAGACCCAGTACTTC.

The rearrangement links TRBV6-1 to TRBJ2-1; the D is unclear. Germline CDR1 MNHNS, CDR2 SASEGT. The CDR3 is made up of 14 amino acids. Between the trimmed V and J ends, which lost 2 bases and 4 bases, there was a span of 9 bases. The CDR3 DNA follows: TGTGCCAGCAGTGAATTTCAGGTTTACAATGAGCAGTTCTTC. Translating it yields CASSEFQVYNEQFF.

The chain has TRBV6-5 and TRBJ2-3, with TRBD1 identical over 8 bases. V shed 7 bases and J 5 bases; nucleotides not matched to a gene: 2. This CDR3 is built from 12 residues. Germline CDR1 reads MNHEY; CDR2 reads SVGAGI. The CDR3 DNA sequence: TGTGCCAGCAAAGGGACAGGAGATACGCAGTATTTT. It codes for CASKGTGDTQYF.

V is TRBV9 and J is TRBJ1-3; D gene uncertain. V was cut by 3 bases and J by 0 bases, with 10 bases left in between. The CDR3 loop spans 15 amino acids. From germline, CDR1 is SGDLS and CDR2 YYNGEE. The CDR3 DNA reads as TGTGCCAGCAGCGCGAACATATTCTCTGGAAACACCATATATTTT. Its protein product is CASSANIFSGNTIYF.

This chain links TRBV5-1 with TRBJ1-4; D may be TRBD1 (6 bases). CDR1 and CDR2 from the germline V gene are SGHRS and YFSETQ. Between the trimmed V and J ends, which lost 7 bases and 3 bases, there was a span of 13 bases. CDR3 length: 14 amino acids. The CDR3 DNA follows: TGCGCCAGCCGGGGGGGACAACCTAATGAAAAACTGTTTTTT. Its protein is CASRGGQPNEKLFF.

V gene TRBV6-6 combines with J gene TRBJ2-3; 8 positions agree with TRBD2. Germline CDR1 reads MNHNY; CDR2 reads SVGAGI (reference sequence). This CDR3 contains 14 residues. With V trimmed by 6 bases and J by 2 bases, 4 bases remained unmatched. The CDR3 sequence is CASSRAGDTDTQYF. The CDR3 DNA is TGTGCCAGCAGCCGAGCGGGGGACACAGATACGCAGTATTTT.

This clone came up once. The chain employs TRBV18 and TRBJ2-7; 7 nucleotides line up with TRBD1. The CDR3 has 16 amino acids. V was pared by 4 bases and J by 0 bases, with 9 bases of the junction left unmatched. Germline CDR1 KGHSH, CDR2 LQKENI. The DNA for the CDR3 is TGTGCCAGCTCACGAGGGGACAGCCTACGCTCCTACGAGCAGTACTTC. This encodes CASSRGDSLRSYEQYF.

Points on this clone: The same CDR3 also results from other DNA sequences found in this sample. The chain employs TRBV7-3 and TRBJ2-2, with 10 bases aligning to TRBD1. CDR1 is SGHTA and CDR2 is FQGTGA in the germline V gene. CDR3 length: 14 residues. With 5 bases clipped from V and 6 bases from J, the junction kept 3 bases outside the gene matches. CDR3 nucleotide sequence: TGTGCCAGCAGCACGGGGACAGGGGCCGGGGAGCTGTTTTTT. Translating it yields CASSTGTGAGELFF.

This chain uses TRBV2 with TRBJ2-2, with D perhaps matching TRBD1 (6 bases). V was pared by 4 bases and J by 5 bases, with 14 bases between. The CDR3 is 15 residues long. Germline CDR1 reads SNHLY; CDR2 reads FYNNEI. DNA of the CDR3: TGTGCCAGCAGTGTGTGGGGGCTGGGAACCGGGGAGCTGTTTTTT. Translating it yields CASSVWGLGTGELFF.

The CDR3 sequence is CASNTGGRSYEQYF. CDR3 bases: TGTGCCAGCAACACAGGGGGTAGGAGCTACGAGCAGTACTTC. This chain joins TRBV7-9 and TRBJ2-7; the match to TRBD1 covers 8 bases. Germline V gene data show CDR1 as SEHNR and CDR2 as FQNEAQ (reference sequence). The CDR3 is made up of 14 amino acids. V was pared by 7 bases and J by 3 bases, with 8 bases of the junction left unmatched.

The chain links TRBV6-5 to TRBJ1-1; the match to TRBD1 covers 7 bases. CDR1 is MNHEY, CDR2 SVGAGI, per germline. Losses at the gene ends were 6 bases for V and 3 bases for J; bases not matched to a gene: 7. This CDR3 region has 14 residues. The CDR3 DNA follows: TGTGCCAGCAGGAAGACAGGGACGCACACTGAAGCTTTCTTT. This encodes CASRKTGTHTEAFF.

The CDR3 here is CASSPLGQNEKLFF. CDR3 nucleotide sequence: TGTGCCAGCAGCCCCCTAGGACAGAATGAAAAACTGTTTTTT. The chain uses TRBV7-7 and TRBJ1-4; D is perhaps TRBD1 (6 bases). Germline CDR1 reads SSHAT; CDR2 reads FNYEAQ (reference sequence). Trimming took off 5 bases at V and 5 bases at J, with 12 bases between the two ends. The CDR3 loop spans 14 amino acids.

In nucleotides, the CDR3 is TGTGCCAGCAGTGAGGAAGGGGGCGGCTATGGCTACACCTTC. Its protein product is CASSEEGGGYGYTF. The chain is built from TRBV2 and TRBJ1-2, with 7 bases aligning to TRBD1. This CDR3 spans 14 amino acids. V lost 3 bases, J lost 4 bases, and 5 bases stayed unmatched. The V gene's germline CDR1 is SNHLY and CDR2 FYNNEI. Using reference TRBV2 and TRBJ1-2 for the parts outside the CDR3, the full variable domain is EPEVTQTPSHQVTQMGQEVILRCVPISNHLYFYWYRQILGQKVEFLVSFYNNEISEKSEIFDDQFSVERPDGSNFTLKIRSTKLEDSAMYFCASSEEGGGYGYTFGSGTRLTVV.

This chain links TRBV30 with TRBJ2-7; 11 positions match TRBD2. Germline values: CDR1 GTSNPN, CDR2 SVGIG (reference sequence). The length of the CDR3 is 16 residues. V lost 4 bases and J lost 2; bases outside the gene matches: 10. The CDR3 region has the DNA TGTGCCTGGATGCGGACTAGCGGGTACGCCGCCTACGAGCAGTACTTC. This codes for CAWMRTSGYAAYEQYF.

This clone was observed once. DNA of the CDR3: TGTGCCAGCAGCCCCTCGGGCGGGGGGGATACGCAGTATTTT. Translation gives CASSPSGGGDTQYF. This chain uses TRBV7-3 with TRBJ2-3; 8 positions match TRBD2. The V and J ends lost 5 bases and 6 bases, in that order; junction bases with no gene match: 7. The germline gives CDR1 SGHTA, CDR2 FQGTGA. CDR3 length equals 14 residues. Full variable domain (outside the CDR3, taken from reference TRBV7-3 and TRBJ2-3): GAGVSQTPSNKVTEKGKYVELRCDPISGHTALYWYRQSLGQGPEFLIYFQGTGAADDSGLPNDRFFAVRPEGSVSTLKIQRTERGDSAVYLCASSPSGGGDTQYFGPGTRLTVL.

The chain uses TRBV7-9 and TRBJ2-1; 10 nucleotides line up with TRBD2. Losses at the gene ends were 5 bases for V and 4 bases for J; bases not matched to a gene: 5. The CDR3 consists of 15 residues. Germline V gene lookup returns CDR1 SEHNR and CDR2 FQNEAQ (reference sequence). The CDR3 nucleotides read TGTGCCAGCAGCCAGAGGACTAGCGGTTACAATGAGCAGTTCTTC. Its protein product is CASSQRTSGYNEQFF. The variable domain in full, completed from reference TRBV7-9 and TRBJ2-1, reads DTGVSQNPRHKITKRGQNVTFRCDPISEHNRLYWYRQTLGQGPEFLTYFQNEAQLEKSRLLSDRFSAERPKGSFSTLEIQRTEQGDSAMYLCASSQRTSGYNEQFFGPGTRLTVL.

The V call is TRBV18, the J call TRBJ2-3; D is perhaps TRBD1 (5 bases). V was clipped by 4 bases and J by 2 bases, with 16 bases between them. CDR3 length: 16 residues. The germline V gene encodes CDR1 KGHSH and CDR2 LQKENI. CDR3 protein: CASSRPEQAPTDTQYF. As DNA, the CDR3 is TGTGCCAGCTCACGCCCGGAACAGGCCCCCACAGATACGCAGTATTTT.

The chain couples TRBV10-3 to TRBJ2-6; 9 nucleotides match TRBD1. V dropped 2 bases and J dropped 0; count of bases not matched to a gene: 17. This CDR3 is built from 22 residues. The germline V gene encodes CDR1 ENHRY and CDR2 SYGVKD. The CDR3 reads CAISEPGAPRTGAVSGANVLTF. CDR3 nucleotide sequence: TGTGCCATCAGTGAGCCCGGGGCCCCCCGGACAGGGGCGGTCTCTGGGGCCAACGTCCTGACTTTC.

This clone was found a few times. This chain connects TRBV5-6 to TRBJ1-4; D gene uncertain. The CDR3 loop spans 13 amino acids. Trimming took 1 base from V and 12 from J, leaving 13 bases between them. Germline CDR1 reads SGHDT; CDR2 reads YYEEEE. The CDR3 nucleotides read TGTGCCAGCAGCTTGTGGTCGGGGAACGAACTGTTTTTT. Residues: CASSLWSGNELFF.

The CDR3 here is CASSGLSGNTIYF. The CDR3 DNA follows: TGTGCAAGCTCGGGTCTCTCTGGAAACACCATATATTTT. The chain has TRBV14 and TRBJ1-3; D is undetermined. This CDR3 is 13 amino acids long. In germline, CDR1 is SGHDN, CDR2 FVKESK.

This rearrangement joins TRBV3-1 (or the pseudogene TRBV3-2) to TRBJ1-3; D remains ambiguous. The CDR3 runs to 13 residues. Germline V lookup: CDR1 LGHDT, CDR2 YNNKEL (reference sequence). Trimming cost V 2 bases and J 4 bases, with 6 bases left between them. CDR3 DNA: TGTGCCAGCAGCCAATCGGGGGGAAACACCATATATTTT. Amino acids: CASSQSGGNTIYF.

This clone was seen a handful of times. This chain links TRBV7-2 with TRBJ2-3; D is unresolved. This CDR3 contains 13 residues. V lost 4 bases and J 3 bases, leaving 8 bases between the germline ends. The germline gives CDR1 SGHTA, CDR2 FQGNSA. The CDR3 loop reads CASSSSTTDTQYF. The CDR3 DNA follows: TGTGCCAGCAGCTCAAGCACGACAGATACGCAGTATTTT.

The V call is TRBV29-1, the J call TRBJ2-5, with TRBD2 as a possible D gene (6 bases). Trimming took off 8 bases at V and 5 bases at J, with 15 bases between the two ends. Germline-derived CDR1 and CDR2 are SQVTM and ANQGSEA. This CDR3 has 12 amino acids. CDR3 region: CSSGEAGETQYF. DNA for the CDR3: TGCAGCTCTGGGGAGGCGGGGGAGACCCAGTACTTC.

The V and J genes are TRBV2 and TRBJ1-1; D is unresolved. The germline V and J ends were trimmed by 4 bases and 3 bases, with 3 bases remaining between them. CDR1 is SNHLY, CDR2 FYNNEI, per germline. This CDR3 contains 11 residues. CDR3 sequence: CASSVDTEAFF. Here the CDR3 DNA reads TGTGCCAGCAGTGTCGACACTGAAGCTTTCTTT.

The chain joins TRBV5-4 to TRBJ2-3; a weak D match, TRBD2 (7 bases). Germline V gives CDR1 SGHNT, CDR2 YYREEE (reference sequence). V was pared by 0 bases and J by 3 bases, with 14 bases between. The CDR3 is made up of 16 amino acids. The CDR3 is CASSLVTGGRTDTQYF. The CDR3 DNA is TGTGCCAGCAGCTTGGTCACGGGGGGCCGGACAGATACGCAGTATTTT.

J is TRBJ2-7 and V is TRBV5-1, with a tentative D call TRBD2 (6 bases). With 1 base removed from V and 1 base from J, the gap between germline ends came to 21 bases. Germline V lookup: CDR1 SGHRS, CDR2 YFSETQ. The CDR3 has 18 residues. CDR3 bases: TGCGCCAGCAGCTTGAGAGGGCGGGGCGGACGGATTTCCTACGAGCAGTACTTC. It codes for CASSLRGRGGRISYEQYF.

The table lists this clone with a count of one. This chain links TRBV5-1 with TRBJ1-4; TRBD1 matches at 8 bases. Germline values: CDR1 SGHRS, CDR2 YFSETQ. The CDR3 spans 16 residues. With V trimmed by 4 bases and J by 2 bases, 7 bases remained unmatched. CDR3 loop: CASSVQGARTNEKLFF. As DNA, the CDR3 is TGCGCCAGCAGCGTCCAGGGGGCGCGGACTAATGAAAAACTGTTTTTT.

V and J are TRBV7-3 and TRBJ1-1; unclear D gene. The CDR3 is made up of 15 amino acids. Germline CDR1 SGHTA, CDR2 FQGTGA. The ends were cut back, 5 bases at V and 3 bases at J, with 16 bases in the middle. The CDR3 reads CASSRYGMADTEAFF. The DNA of the CDR3 is TGTGCCAGCAGCCGCTACGGGATGGCGGACACTGAAGCTTTCTTT.

This chain links TRBV7-9 with TRBJ1-5, with 9 bases fitting TRBD1. This CDR3 has 18 amino acids. After removal of 0 bases from V and 4 bases from J, the junction contained 10 bases not matched to a gene. Germline CDR1 and CDR2: SEHNR and FQNEAQ (reference sequence). The CDR3 is CASSLAFVGTGSNQPQHF. CDR3 DNA: TGTGCCAGCAGCTTAGCCTTTGTGGGGACAGGGAGTAATCAGCCCCAGCATTTT.